This T cell receptor beta chain was found in a study of blood T cell repertoires in COVID-19. Repertoires were generated with immunoSEQ multiplex PCR, while TCRdb's copy carries only in-frame clones and drops some. The sample comprises roughly 39,000 clones, roughly 85% of which are singletons, and 3.5% to 5% rests with the top ten. Per the germline V gene, CDR1 is ENHRY and CDR2 is SYGVKD. This CDR3 has 14 amino acids. Trimming took off 6 bases at V and 7 bases at J, with 13 bases between the two ends. The sequence was obtained from a man in his sixties with acute or convalescent COVID-19. V is TRBV10-3 and J is TRBJ1-6, with unresolved D. Sequenced input: peripheral blood. The CDR3 region has the DNA TGTGCCATCAGCCGTTTTGTTGAGAATTCACCCCTCCACTTT. Encoded protein: CAISRFVENSPLHF.